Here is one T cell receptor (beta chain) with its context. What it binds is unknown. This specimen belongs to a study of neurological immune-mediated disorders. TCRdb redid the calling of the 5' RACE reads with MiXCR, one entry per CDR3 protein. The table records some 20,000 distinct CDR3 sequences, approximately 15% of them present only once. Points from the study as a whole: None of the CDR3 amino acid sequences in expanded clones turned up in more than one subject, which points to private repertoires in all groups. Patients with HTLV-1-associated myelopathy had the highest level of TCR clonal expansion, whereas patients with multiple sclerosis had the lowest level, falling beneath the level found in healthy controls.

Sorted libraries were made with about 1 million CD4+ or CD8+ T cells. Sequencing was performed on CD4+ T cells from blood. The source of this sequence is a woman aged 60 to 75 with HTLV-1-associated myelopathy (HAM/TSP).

The DNA for the CDR3 is TGTGCCAGCAGCCCTTCCGGGGGGTACGAGCAGTACTTC. This translates into CASSPSGGYEQYF. The chain is built from TRBV3-1 and TRBJ2-7; TRBD2 matches at 7 bases. Germline CDR1 LGHDT, CDR2 YNNKEL (reference sequence). CDR3 size: 13 residues. The V and J ends lost 4 bases and 4 bases, in that order; junction bases with no gene match: 4.